This T cell receptor (beta chain) originates from a study of cytomegalovirus exposure and HLA in healthy donors. General study findings and limits: Among TCR sequences, most were rare, though some public TCRs appeared in many donors. The study flagged roughly 150 TCR beta chains as cytomegalovirus-associated.

A word on this clone: Its antigen is unidentified.

V trimming: 10 bases; J trimming: 4 bases; junction bases outside the gene matches: 7. The CDR3 runs 13 residues. CDR1 SNHLY and CDR2 FYNNEI come from the germline V gene. Profiled with immunoSEQ multiplex PCR; TCRdb holds only in-frame clones, not every one. Of about 280,000 clones in the sample, approximately 87% are singletons; the top ten hold roughly 1%. The sequencing input was PBMCs. This sequence was found in a woman between 18 and 29 years old in good health and CMV-seronegative. The V gene is TRBV2, the J gene TRBJ1-5, with TRBD1 matching over 7 bases. In nucleotides, the CDR3 is TGTGCCACCGCCGGGACAGAGAATCAGCCCCAGCATTTT. Amino acid sequence: CATAGTENQPQHF.